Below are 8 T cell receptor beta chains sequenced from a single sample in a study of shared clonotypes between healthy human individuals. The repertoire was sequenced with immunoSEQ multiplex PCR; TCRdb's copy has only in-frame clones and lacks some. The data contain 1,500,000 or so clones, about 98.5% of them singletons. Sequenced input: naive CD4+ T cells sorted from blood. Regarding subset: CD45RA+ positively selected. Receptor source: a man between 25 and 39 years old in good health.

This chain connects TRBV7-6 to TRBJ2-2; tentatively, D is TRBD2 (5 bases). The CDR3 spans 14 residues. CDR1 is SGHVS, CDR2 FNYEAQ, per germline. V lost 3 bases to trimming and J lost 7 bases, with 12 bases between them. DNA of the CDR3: TGTGCCAGCAGCTTGAGTAGCGTGGTCGGGGAGCTGTTTTTT. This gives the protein CASSLSSVVGELFF.

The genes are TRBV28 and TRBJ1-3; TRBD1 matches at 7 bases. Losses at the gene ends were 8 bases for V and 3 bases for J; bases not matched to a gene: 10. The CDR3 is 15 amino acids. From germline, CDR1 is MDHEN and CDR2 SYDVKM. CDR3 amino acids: CASSGYRGDGNTIYF. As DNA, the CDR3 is TGTGCCAGCTCGGGTTACAGGGGTGATGGAAACACCATATATTTT.

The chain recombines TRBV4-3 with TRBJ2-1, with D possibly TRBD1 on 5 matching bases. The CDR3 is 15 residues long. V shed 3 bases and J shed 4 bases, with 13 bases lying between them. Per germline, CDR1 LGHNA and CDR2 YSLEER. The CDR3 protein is CASSQGGATYNEQFF. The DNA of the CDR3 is TGCGCCAGCAGCCAGGGTGGGGCCACATACAATGAGCAGTTCTTC.

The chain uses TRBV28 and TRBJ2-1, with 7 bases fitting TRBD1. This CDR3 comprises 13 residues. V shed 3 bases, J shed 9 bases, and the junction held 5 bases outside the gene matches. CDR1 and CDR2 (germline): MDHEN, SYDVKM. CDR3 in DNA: TGTGCCAGCAGTTTTCGATACAGGGGTGAGCAGTTCTTC. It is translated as CASSFRYRGEQFF.

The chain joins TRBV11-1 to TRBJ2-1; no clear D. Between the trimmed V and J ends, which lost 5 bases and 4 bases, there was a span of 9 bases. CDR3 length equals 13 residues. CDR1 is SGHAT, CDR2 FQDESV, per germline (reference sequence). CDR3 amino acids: CASSQDGYNEQFF. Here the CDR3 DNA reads TGTGCCAGCAGCCAGGACGGGTACAATGAGCAGTTCTTC. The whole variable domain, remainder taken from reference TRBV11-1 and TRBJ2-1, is EAEVAQSPRYKITEKSQAVAFWCDPISGHATLYWYRQILGQGPELLVQFQDESVVDDSQLPKDRFSAERLKGVDSTLKIQPAELGDSAMYLCASSQDGYNEQFFGPGTRLTVL.

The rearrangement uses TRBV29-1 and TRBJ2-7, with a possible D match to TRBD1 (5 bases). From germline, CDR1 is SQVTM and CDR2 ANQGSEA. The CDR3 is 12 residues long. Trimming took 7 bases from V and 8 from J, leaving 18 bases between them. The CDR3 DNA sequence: TGCAGCGCCCCTAACAGGCTACGACAGCAGTACTTC. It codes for CSAPNRLRQQYF.

CDR3 residues: CAWTGTGVGEQFF. For the CDR3, the DNA is TGTGCCTGGACCGGGACAGGGGTCGGTGAGCAGTTCTTC. The V call is TRBV30, the J call TRBJ2-1; 10 nucleotides line up with TRBD1. The length of the CDR3 is 13 residues. Trimming at V came to 4 bases and at J to 9 bases, leaving 6 bases not matched to a gene. Germline CDR1 GTSNPN, CDR2 SVGIG (reference sequence).

The CDR3 sequence: CASSDGTSPKETQYF. CDR3 DNA sequence: TGTGCCAGCAGTGATGGGACTAGCCCAAAAGAGACCCAGTACTTC. The chain is built from TRBV2 and TRBJ2-5; 9 nucleotides agree with TRBD2. The CDR3 runs to 15 residues. The junction had 5 bases not matched to a gene; V was cut back by 3 bases and J by 3 bases. CDR1 and CDR2 from the germline V gene are SNHLY and FYNNEI.